The 10 T cell receptor beta chains listed next were all sequenced from one sample in a study of OX40 agonist ivuxolimab in advanced cancers. The table came from immunoSEQ multiplex PCR; TCRdb's copy has only in-frame clones and leaves some out. The table includes tens of thousands of clones, 75% to 95% detected once. Specimen: CD4+ or CD8+ T cells sorted from blood, collected in a trial of the OX40 agonist ivuxolimab. Source of these receptors: an adult with an advanced solid tumor such as melanoma, head and neck, liver or kidney cancer.

This rearrangement joins TRBV5-1 to TRBJ2-5; 8 bases line up with TRBD1. V lost 0 bases to trimming and J lost 5 bases; unmatched junction nucleotides: 6. The CDR3 spans 15 residues. Germline CDR1 reads SGHRS; CDR2 reads YFSETQ. The CDR3 sequence is CASSLEVRGRETQYF. The CDR3 DNA follows: TGCGCCAGCAGCTTGGAGGTCAGGGGGCGGGAGACCCAGTACTTC.

The gene calls are TRBV14 and TRBJ2-7, with no clear D. V was clipped by 1 base and J by 6 bases, with 10 bases between them. From germline, CDR1 is SGHDN and CDR2 FVKESK. This CDR3 spans 13 amino acids. The CDR3 loop reads CASSQVRLSEQYF. CDR3 in DNA: TGTGCCAGCAGCCAAGTCCGCCTCTCCGAGCAGTACTTC.

V and J are TRBV6-6 and TRBJ1-2, with 7 bases lining up with TRBD1. V shed 0 bases, J shed 6 bases, and the junction held 1 base outside the gene matches. Germline loops: CDR1 MNHNY, CDR2 SVGAGI (reference sequence). CDR3 size: 13 residues. The CDR3 region is CASSYSTGNGYTF. The CDR3 region has the DNA TGTGCCAGCAGTTACTCGACAGGGAATGGCTACACCTTC.

The chain couples TRBV7-2 to TRBJ2-7, with D maybe TRBD1 (5 bases). The CDR3 consists of 15 residues. The V gene lost 4 bases and the J gene lost 2 bases, with 15 bases spanning the gap. Germline loops: CDR1 SGHTA, CDR2 FQGNSA. Here the CDR3 reads CASSYNSQGPYEQYF. Here the CDR3 DNA reads TGTGCCAGCAGCTACAACTCTCAGGGTCCCTACGAGCAGTACTTC. Filled out from reference TRBV7-2 and TRBJ2-7, the complete variable domain reads GAGVSQSPSNKVTEKGKDVELRCDPISGHTALYWYRQSLGQGLEFLIYFQGNSAPDKSGLPSDRFSAERTGGSVSTLTIQRTQQEDSAVYLCASSYNSQGPYEQYFGPGTRLTVT.

The chain is built from TRBV27 and TRBJ1-2; D might be TRBD1 (6 bases). The CDR3 runs to 15 residues. CDR1 and CDR2 from the germline V gene are MNHEY and SMNVEV (reference sequence). With 0 bases removed from V and 2 bases from J, the gap between germline ends came to 10 bases. In nucleotides, the CDR3 is TGTGCCAGCAGTTTATCACCGGGGGCAAACTATGGCTACACCTTC. It is translated as CASSLSPGANYGYTF.

V is TRBV30 and J is TRBJ2-3, with D uncertain. This CDR3 is 14 amino acids long. CDR1 and CDR2 (germline): GTSNPN, SVGIG (reference sequence). Trimming removed 4 bases at V and 2 bases at J, with 13 bases between. DNA for the CDR3: TGTGCCTGGACCCGATCCACCAACACAGATACGCAGTATTTT. Protein: CAWTRSTNTDTQYF.

This chain uses TRBV25-1 with TRBJ1-5, with 10 bases identical to TRBD1. The CDR3 totals 15 residues. V was pared by 4 bases and J by 7 bases, with 7 bases of the junction left unmatched. From germline, CDR1 is MGHDK and CDR2 SYGVNS. The DNA for the CDR3 is TGTGCCAGCAGTGCTAGGGGACAGGGGTCGCAGCCCCAGCATTTT. This sequence encodes CASSARGQGSQPQHF. Looking up the rest from reference TRBV25-1 and TRBJ1-5 gives the full variable domain: EADIYQTPRYLVIGTGKKITLECSQTMGHDKMYWYQQDPGMELHLIHYSYGVNSTEKGDLSSESTVSRIRTEHFPLTLESARPSHTSQYLCASSARGQGSQPQHFGDGTRLSIL.

The genes are TRBV7-2 and TRBJ2-7, with D unclear. CDR3 length equals 15 residues. Germline CDR1 reads SGHTA; CDR2 reads FQGNSA. With 3 bases removed from V and 0 bases from J, the gap between germline ends came to 12 bases. This CDR3 reads CASSLAGTSSYEQYF. The CDR3 DNA is TGTGCCAGCAGCTTGGCCGGAACAAGCTCCTACGAGCAGTACTTC.

This chain uses TRBV15 with TRBJ1-4; TRBD1 aligns across 7 bases. The germline V gene encodes CDR1 LNHNV and CDR2 YYDKDF (reference sequence). V shed 0 bases, J shed 4 bases, and the junction held 2 bases outside the gene matches. The CDR3 has 15 amino acids. This CDR3 reads CATSRETGYNEKLFF. CDR3 nucleotides: TGTGCCACCAGCAGAGAGACAGGGTATAATGAAAAACTGTTTTTT.

The chain carries TRBV4-3 and TRBJ1-1, with a weak D call TRBD1 (5 bases). The CDR3 runs to 13 residues. Looked up from germline, CDR1 is LGHNA and CDR2 is YSLEER. Between the trimmed V and J ends, which lost 4 bases and 4 bases, there was a span of 10 bases. Here the CDR3 reads CASSLMGGTEAFF. The CDR3 DNA reads TGCGCCAGCAGCCTGATGGGGGGCACTGAAGCTTTCTTT.